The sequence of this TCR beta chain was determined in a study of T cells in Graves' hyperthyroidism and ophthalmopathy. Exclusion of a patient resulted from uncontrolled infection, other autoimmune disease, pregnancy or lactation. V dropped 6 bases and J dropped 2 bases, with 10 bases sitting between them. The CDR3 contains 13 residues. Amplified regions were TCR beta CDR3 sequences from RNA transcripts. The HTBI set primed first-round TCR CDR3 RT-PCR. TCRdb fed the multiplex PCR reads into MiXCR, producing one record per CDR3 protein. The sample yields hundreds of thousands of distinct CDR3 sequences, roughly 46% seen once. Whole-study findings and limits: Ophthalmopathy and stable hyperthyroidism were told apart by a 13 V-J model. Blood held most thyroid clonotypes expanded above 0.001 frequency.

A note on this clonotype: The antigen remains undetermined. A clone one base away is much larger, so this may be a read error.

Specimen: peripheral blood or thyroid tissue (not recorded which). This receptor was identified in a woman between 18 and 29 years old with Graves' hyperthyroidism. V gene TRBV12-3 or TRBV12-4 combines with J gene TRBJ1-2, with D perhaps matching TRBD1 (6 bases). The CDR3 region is CASSAQGNYGYTF. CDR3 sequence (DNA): TGTGCCAGCAGCGCACAGGGAAACTATGGCTACACCTTC.